A selection of T cell receptor beta chains follows, all from one sample in a study of blood T cell repertoires in COVID-19. Assay used: immunoSEQ multiplex PCR; TCRdb lists only in-frame clones, some missing. The sample comprises some 100,000 clones, 70% to 90% of which are singletons, and around a tenth rests with the top ten. The source material was peripheral blood. The receptors derive from a woman aged 30 to 39 with acute or convalescent COVID-19. Each CDR3 is given with its conserved first and last residue. Fields, in order: V gene, D gene, J gene, clone size, CDR3 protein, CDR3 DNA. The D gene is left open where the match is weak. For some rows the clone size is stated as once, few or many, or as a class when expanded; others skip it.

V: TRBV28; D: -; J: TRBJ1-1; size: -; CDR3: CASSPRQSEAFF; DNA: TGTGCCAGCAGTCCAAGACAGAGTGAAGCTTTCTTT
V: TRBV7-9; D: TRBD1; J: TRBJ1-2; size: -; CDR3: CASRYRGDGYTF; DNA: TGTGCCAGCAGATACAGGGGAGATGGCTACACCTTC
V: TRBV6-6; D: -; J: TRBJ2-7; size: -; CDR3: CASSYYDKPYEQYF; DNA: TGTGCCAGCAGTTATTACGACAAGCCCTACGAGCAGTACTTC
V: TRBV12-3/TRBV12-4; D: -; J: TRBJ1-1; size: -; CDR3: CASRQGGDTEAFF; DNA: TGTGCCAGCAGACAGGGTGGAGACACTGAAGCTTTCTTT
V: TRBV4-1; D: -; J: TRBJ1-5; size: -; CDR3: CASSQDSQGNQPQHF; DNA: TGCGCCAGCAGCCAAGATTCACAGGGCAATCAGCCCCAGCATTTT
V: TRBV30; D: -; J: TRBJ2-1; size: -; CDR3: CASRDPPHNEQFF; DNA: TGTGCCTCCAGGGATCCCCCACACAATGAGCAGTTCTTC
V: TRBV7-8; D: -; J: TRBJ1-1; size: -; CDR3: CASSILDRLYTEAFF; DNA: TGTGCCAGCAGCATATTAGACAGATTATACACTGAAGCTTTCTTT
V: TRBV3-1/TRBV3-2; D: TRBD1; J: TRBJ1-2; size: -; CDR3: CASSPPQGQGVPIYGYTF; DNA: TGTGCCAGCAGCCCACCCCAGGGACAGGGAGTCCCCATCTATGGCTACACCTTC
V: TRBV16; D: TRBD1; J: TRBJ1-5; size: -; CDR3: CASSQSAGGRGHF; DNA: TGTGCCAGCAGCCAATCGGCAGGGGGCCGGGGGCATTTT
V: TRBV7-9; D: TRBD1; J: TRBJ1-4; size: -; CDR3: CASSLGQGPNEKLFF; DNA: TGTGCCAGCAGTTTAGGACAGGGGCCCAATGAAAAACTGTTTTTT
V: TRBV12-3/TRBV12-4; D: -; J: TRBJ2-2; size: -; CDR3: CASSFADTGELFF; DNA: TGTGCCAGCAGTTTTGCGGACACCGGGGAGCTGTTTTTT
V: TRBV3-1/TRBV3-2; D: TRBD2; J: TRBJ2-3; size: -; CDR3: CASSQLLERGTTDTQYF; DNA: TGTGCCAGCAGCCAACTCCTAGAGCGGGGGACCACAGATACGCAGTATTTT
V: TRBV9; D: -; J: TRBJ2-3; size: -; CDR3: CASSVATSGDTQYF; DNA: TGTGCCAGCAGCGTAGCAACCAGCGGAGATACGCAGTATTTT
V: TRBV5-1; D: TRBD1; J: TRBJ2-7; size: -; CDR3: CASSFPGTGGSYEQYF; DNA: TGCGCCAGCAGCTTCCCCGGGACAGGGGGGTCCTACGAGCAGTACTTC
V: TRBV27; D: -; J: TRBJ1-2; size: few; CDR3: CASSLYRNYGYTF; DNA: TGTGCCAGCAGTCTATACCGGAACTATGGCTACACCTTC
V: TRBV9; D: -; J: TRBJ2-1; size: -; CDR3: CASSPRGDFSYNEQFF; DNA: TGTGCCAGCAGCCCCAGGGGGGACTTCTCCTACAATGAGCAGTTCTTC
V: TRBV12-3/TRBV12-4; D: -; J: TRBJ2-7; size: -; CDR3: CASSLGASGEQYF; DNA: TGTGCCAGCAGTTTAGGAGCGTCGGGCGAGCAGTACTTC
V: TRBV19; D: -; J: TRBJ1-1; size: -; CDR3: CASRGQIEAFF; DNA: TGTGCCAGTAGGGGACAAATTGAAGCTTTCTTT
V: TRBV7-2; D: -; J: TRBJ1-1; size: -; CDR3: CASSLKPVGSTEAFF; DNA: TGTGCCAGCAGCTTAAAACCTGTTGGGAGCACTGAAGCTTTCTTT
V: TRBV6-5; D: TRBD1; J: TRBJ1-2; size: -; CDR3: CASRGAGGYGYTF; DNA: TGTGCCAGCAGGGGAGCAGGGGGCTATGGCTACACCTTC
V: TRBV6-5; D: -; J: TRBJ2-2; size: -; CDR3: CASKDQALNTGELFF; DNA: TGTGCCAGCAAAGATCAGGCTCTCAACACCGGGGAGCTGTTTTTT
V: TRBV7-3; D: -; J: TRBJ2-1; size: -; CDR3: CASSLRSGGEQFF; DNA: TGTGCCAGCAGCTTAAGGAGTGGTGGCGAGCAGTTCTTC
V: TRBV28; D: TRBD1; J: TRBJ1-1; size: -; CDR3: CASRTGWGTEAFF; DNA: TGTGCCAGCAGGACAGGGTGGGGAACTGAAGCTTTCTTT
V: TRBV30; D: TRBD1; J: TRBJ1-4; size: -; CDR3: CAWGQGVSNEKLFF; DNA: TGTGCCTGGGGACAGGGGGTCTCTAATGAAAAACTGTTTTTT
V: TRBV3-1/TRBV3-2; D: TRBD2; J: TRBJ2-2; size: -; CDR3: CASSQERGDPSNTGELFF; DNA: TGTGCCAGCAGCCAAGAGCGGGGGGACCCTTCGAACACCGGGGAGCTGTTTTTT
V: TRBV4-1; D: TRBD1; J: TRBJ2-1; size: -; CDR3: CASSQGQASYNEQFF; DNA: TGCGCCAGCAGCCAGGGACAGGCATCCTACAATGAGCAGTTCTTC
V: TRBV19; D: -; J: TRBJ1-6; size: -; CDR3: CASSTTNQGTYNSPLHF; DNA: TGTGCCAGTAGTACCACCAACCAGGGCACCTATAATTCACCCCTCCACTTT
V: TRBV6-2/TRBV6-3; D: -; J: TRBJ1-1; size: -; CDR3: CASKYSRWNTEAFF; DNA: TGTGCCAGCAAATACTCTCGGTGGAACACTGAAGCTTTCTTT
V: TRBV28; D: TRBD2; J: TRBJ2-7; size: -; CDR3: CASTPRLAGYEQYF; DNA: TGTGCCAGCACCCCTAGACTAGCGGGTTACGAGCAGTACTTC
V: TRBV3-1/TRBV3-2; D: -; J: TRBJ2-1; size: -; CDR3: CASSQGARDEQFF; DNA: TGTGCCAGCAGCCAAGGCGCGCGGGATGAGCAGTTCTTC
V: TRBV5-1; D: -; J: TRBJ2-7; size: -; CDR3: CASSLGSGRYEQYF; DNA: TGCGCCAGCAGCTTGGGGTCAGGGCGCTACGAGCAGTACTTC
V: TRBV29-1; D: -; J: TRBJ2-7; size: once; CDR3: CSVEATGRGYEQYF; DNA: TGCAGCGTCGAAGCCACAGGGAGAGGGTACGAGCAGTACTTC
V: TRBV2; D: TRBD1; J: TRBJ1-5; size: -; CDR3: CASTIGTGGLDQPQHF; DNA: TGTGCCAGCACCATAGGGACAGGGGGATTGGATCAGCCCCAGCATTTT
V: TRBV24-1; D: -; J: TRBJ1-4; size: -; CDR3: CATSDLGEKLFF; DNA: TGTGCCACCAGTGACCTCGGTGAAAAACTGTTTTTT
V: TRBV4-1; D: TRBD2; J: TRBJ2-2; size: -; CDR3: CASSQVAGPRPGELFF; DNA: TGCGCCAGCAGCCAAGTAGCGGGGCCCCGGCCCGGGGAGCTGTTTTTT
V: TRBV9; D: TRBD1; J: TRBJ2-1; size: few; CDR3: CASSPGQGSSYNEQFF; DNA: TGTGCCAGCAGCCCAGGACAGGGGAGCTCCTACAATGAGCAGTTCTTC
V: TRBV2; D: -; J: TRBJ1-1; size: -; CDR3: CASSLYTEAFF; DNA: TGTGCCAGCAGTTTATACACTGAAGCTTTCTTT
V: TRBV19; D: -; J: TRBJ1-6; size: -; CDR3: CASSMGRGSPLHF; DNA: TGTGCCAGTAGTATGGGCCGGGGGTCACCCCTCCACTTT
V: TRBV5-1; D: TRBD1; J: TRBJ1-5; size: few; CDR3: CASSLQGASNQPQHF; DNA: TGCGCCAGCAGCTTACAGGGGGCGAGCAATCAGCCCCAGCATTTT
V: TRBV28; D: -; J: TRBJ2-2; size: -; CDR3: CASSSPGLNPAGELFF; DNA: TGTGCCAGCAGTTCCCCTGGTCTAAATCCCGCCGGGGAGCTGTTTTTT
V: TRBV24-1; D: TRBD1; J: TRBJ2-7; size: few; CDR3: CATTPADRDFSYEQYF; DNA: TGTGCCACCACCCCCGCCGACAGGGATTTTTCCTACGAGCAGTACTTC